Below, 32 T cell receptor beta chains from the same sample are listed, as sequenced in a study of T cells expressing NK-cell markers. TCRdb re-called the 5' RACE reads; every CDR3 protein appears as one record, without DNA. The sample table sets out 400,000 to 450,000 distinct CDR3 sequences. Sequencing used blood T cells: a sorted CD56 or NKG2C T cell subset, CD4+ or CD8+ T cells, or bulk PBMC T cells (not recorded which). The receptors were gathered from a woman aged 18-69 years in good health.

The chain recombines TRBV20-1 with TRBJ2-7; TCRdb's D call, TRBD2, is unchecked because there is no DNA. Germline V gene data show CDR1 as DFQATT and CDR2 as SNEGSKA (reference sequence). The length of the CDR3 is 20 residues. CDR3 residues: CSARSTPGLAGGRSLHEQYF.

The chain links TRBV6-5 to TRBJ2-7. Germline V gene lookup returns CDR1 MNHEY and CDR2 SVGAGI. The CDR3 consists of 12 residues. The chain's CDR3 is CASSYSTNEQYF.

The chain couples TRBV3-1 to TRBJ2-2; TCRdb lists TRBD1, though no DNA is available to test this call. The CDR3 contains 18 residues. CDR1 LGHDT and CDR2 YNNKEL come from the germline V gene (reference sequence). This chain's CDR3 is CASSPRRTGRANTGELFF. Using reference TRBV3-1 and TRBJ2-2 for the parts outside the CDR3, the full variable domain is DTAVSQTPKYLVTQMGNDKSIKCEQNLGHDTMYWYKQDSKKFLKIMFSYNNKELIINETVPNRFSPKSPDKAHLNLHINSLELGDSAVYFCASSPRRTGRANTGELFFGEGSRLTVL.

The gene calls are TRBV10-2 and TRBJ1-4; absent DNA, TCRdb's TRBD1 call cannot be checked. CDR3 length: 14 amino acids. CDR1 is WSHSY, CDR2 SAAADI, per germline. CDR3 in amino acids: CASRQGAEHEKLFF.

The chain couples TRBV19 to TRBJ1-1; TCRdb's assignment of TRBD1 cannot be checked, as there is no DNA. Per germline, CDR1 LNHDA and CDR2 SQIVND (reference sequence). The CDR3 sequence is 15 residues long. The CDR3 sequence: CASSIRGQMNTEAFF.

The V and J genes are TRBV5-1 and TRBJ2-7; the D call of TRBD1 rests on TCRdb alone, since no DNA is present to check it. Germline CDR1 and CDR2: SGHRS and YFSETQ. CDR3 length: 15 amino acids. CDR3: CASSMSLDRGSEQYF.

V usage is TRBV20-1 and J usage is TRBJ1-5; TCRdb proposes TRBD1, but this gene call is untestable without DNA. The CDR3 is 14 residues long. Germline-derived CDR1 and CDR2 are DFQATT and SNEGSKA (reference sequence). CDR3 sequence: CSASGGPPNQPQHF.

This chain links TRBV18 with TRBJ1-5. Per the germline V gene, CDR1 is KGHSH and CDR2 is LQKENI. The CDR3 covers 13 residues. This CDR3 is CASSPHAGEPQHF.

CDR3 residues: CASSQFGPGELFF. The rearrangement joins TRBV14 to TRBJ2-2. There are 13 residues in the CDR3. Germline assignment: CDR1 SGHDN and CDR2 FVKESK.

The gene calls are TRBV6-1 and TRBJ2-1; no DNA is available, so the TRBD2 call from TCRdb remains unchecked. The CDR3 runs 13 residues. In germline, CDR1 is MNHNS, CDR2 SASEGT. CDR3 sequence: CASKTSGYNEQFF.

The rearrangement uses TRBV9 and TRBJ2-2; TCRdb's D gene call, TRBD1, goes unchecked for lack of DNA. The CDR3 is 17 residues long. Germline CDR1 reads SGDLS; CDR2 reads YYNGEE. CDR3 sequence reads: CASSVPRSVGDTGELFF.

The rearrangement joins TRBV4-3 to TRBJ2-7; TCRdb's D call, TRBD1, is unchecked because there is no DNA. Germline V gene lookup returns CDR1 LGHNA and CDR2 YSLEER. The CDR3 extends over 15 amino acids. CDR3 region: CASSQDWAQGYEQYF.

The chain joins TRBV20-1 to TRBJ2-1; the D gene TCRdb calls, TRBD2, cannot be checked with no DNA. This CDR3 has 15 amino acids. Germline V lookup: CDR1 DFQATT, CDR2 SNEGSKA (reference sequence). The CDR3 sequence: CSARDGLAWENEQFF.

The J gene is TRBJ2-1, the V gene TRBV12-3 or TRBV12-4; TCRdb calls TRBD2, which cannot be checked without DNA. CDR3 size: 17 residues. The chain's CDR3 is CASPGLAARFSYNEQFF.

This chain uses TRBV5-1 with TRBJ2-7; TCRdb's D gene call, TRBD1, goes unchecked for lack of DNA. The CDR3 is made up of 15 amino acids. Germline loops: CDR1 SGHRS, CDR2 YFSETQ. This chain's CDR3 is CASRPTTGTAYEQYF.

The chain carries TRBV7-2 and TRBJ2-7; TCRdb proposes TRBD2, but this gene call is untestable without DNA. The length of the CDR3 is 15 residues. From germline, CDR1 is SGHTA and CDR2 FQGNSA. This chain's CDR3 is CASSIVAGRHQEQYF.

The chain couples TRBV9 to TRBJ2-7; TCRdb gives TRBD2 as the D gene, but with no DNA this cannot be confirmed. CDR1 SGDLS and CDR2 YYNGEE come from the germline V gene. CDR3 length: 15 residues. CDR3 in amino acids: CASSATGTHSYEQYF.

J is TRBJ2-7 and V is TRBV10-3. The length of the CDR3 is 11 residues. CDR1 is ENHRY, CDR2 SYGVKD, per germline. The CDR3 loop is CAIANSYEQYF.

The chain recombines TRBV20-1 with TRBJ2-3; the TRBD2 assignment by TCRdb is unverifiable without DNA. Germline assignment: CDR1 DFQATT and CDR2 SNEGSKA (reference sequence). The CDR3 contains 15 residues. The CDR3 sequence is CSALGEREYTDTQYF.

The chain couples TRBV7-9 to TRBJ2-3. The CDR3 runs to 14 residues. The germline gives CDR1 SEHNR, CDR2 FQNEAQ (reference sequence). The CDR3 protein is CASSFDRGTDTQYF.

The V and J genes are TRBV20-1 and TRBJ1-1. Germline lookup yields CDR1 DFQATT and CDR2 SNEGSKA (reference sequence). The CDR3 is made up of 15 amino acids. CDR3 protein: CSARTDGPMNTEAFF.

The chain carries TRBV3-1 and TRBJ1-4. The length of the CDR3 is 16 residues. Germline CDR1 LGHDT, CDR2 YNNKEL (reference sequence). CDR3 in amino acids: CASSQDMGSGGEKLFF. The whole variable domain, filled in from reference TRBV3-1 and TRBJ1-4, reads DTAVSQTPKYLVTQMGNDKSIKCEQNLGHDTMYWYKQDSKKFLKIMFSYNNKELIINETVPNRFSPKSPDKAHLNLHINSLELGDSAVYFCASSQDMGSGGEKLFFGSGTQLSVL.

The chain is built from TRBV5-1 and TRBJ1-1. The CDR3 contains 14 residues. Germline CDR1 SGHRS, CDR2 YFSETQ. CDR3 region: CASSYDGLNTEAFF.

This chain joins TRBV12-3 or TRBV12-4 and TRBJ1-6; TCRdb calls TRBD1, which cannot be checked without DNA. The CDR3 has 16 amino acids. CDR3 amino acids: CASNLWRGSYNSPLHF.

The rearrangement uses TRBV12-3 or TRBV12-4 and TRBJ2-2. This CDR3 is 11 amino acids long. CDR3 residues: CASAGGGELFF.

The gene calls are TRBV19 and TRBJ1-2; TCRdb's D call, TRBD1, is unchecked because there is no DNA. The CDR3 has 15 residues. Germline V gene data show CDR1 as LNHDA and CDR2 as SQIVND (reference sequence). The chain's CDR3 is CASTHLTTGNYGYTF.

The J gene is TRBJ2-1, the V gene TRBV20-1; with no DNA, the TCRdb D assignment of TRBD2 cannot be verified. This CDR3 has 13 amino acids. Germline V gene sequence: CDR1 DFQATT, CDR2 SNEGSKA (reference sequence). The CDR3 sequence is CSTPGLALDEQFF.

The chain joins TRBV4-3 to TRBJ2-3. The length of the CDR3 is 15 residues. Germline V gives CDR1 LGHNA, CDR2 YSLEER. Here the CDR3 reads CASSQDGPVGDTQYF.

The J gene is TRBJ2-2, the V gene TRBV3-1; the D call from TCRdb, TRBD1, cannot be confirmed without DNA. The CDR3 is made up of 15 amino acids. Germline CDR1 LGHDT, CDR2 YNNKEL (reference sequence). This chain's CDR3 is CASSQAPGATGELFF.

The V gene is TRBV7-2, the J gene TRBJ2-1; TCRdb reports TRBD2, a call that lacks DNA to check it against. Germline loops: CDR1 SGHTA, CDR2 FQGNSA. The CDR3 is made up of 16 amino acids. The CDR3 spells CASSFGLAGGYNEQFF.

V gene TRBV14 combines with J gene TRBJ2-7. CDR3 size: 13 residues. Germline CDR1 reads SGHDN; CDR2 reads FVKESK. Here the CDR3 reads CASSRLSSYEQYF.

This rearrangement joins TRBV4-3 to TRBJ2-5; the TCRdb D gene call, TRBD2, has no DNA to confirm it. The CDR3 runs to 16 residues. Per germline, CDR1 LGHNA and CDR2 YSLEER. This chain's CDR3 is CASSQEGTGVRETQYF.